Given below is one T cell receptor (beta chain) in context. Its specific antigen is unknown. The sample holds no much larger clone one base away, and base qualities are not on file. This record comes from a study of type 1 and type 2 diabetes patients listed by TCRdb under 2016. About the study as a whole: Some 10 type 1 diabetes patients, four type 2 diabetes patients and six nondiabetic controls were recruited in China to form the cohort. Across the study, CD4+ and CD8+ T cells were positively selected from PBMCs using CD4 or CD8 MicroBeads on MACS columns. A total of fewer than 25 million paired-end reads was generated across the whole study. TCRbeta repertoires were profiled by high-throughput sequencing in the study to compare type 1 diabetes, type 2 diabetes and nondiabetic individuals. For the type 1 diabetes patients, the type 2 diabetes patients acted as a disease comparison group. Similar V gene usage was observed when roughly 22-cycle and approximately 25-cycle amplification were compared, suggesting similar primer efficiencies and random PCR bias. Paired-end sequencing of TCRbeta libraries was performed on Illumina HiSeq 2000 or MiSeq instruments.

TCRdb names Illumina MiSeq as the instrument used. Genomic DNA from sorted T cell subsets served as template for TCRbeta CDR3 amplification. The TCRbeta CDR3 region was amplified by multiplex PCR using 30 forward and 13 reverse primers. PCR products were purified with AMPure XP beads, then indices and adaptors were added in a second approximately 25-cycle PCR. Libraries were gel-purified using the QIAquick Gel Extraction Kit before sequencing. On the study's bioinformatics: Paired-end reads were merged with FLASH and aligned to IMGT V, D and J germline references using IgBLAST. Reads with below 70% alignment identity to germline references were discarded, leaving 8.5 million to 14 million reads study-wide. IMGT definitions were followed to assign CDR3 boundaries, reading frame and productivity. A highly-expanded clone was defined as any clone making up 1% or more of reads, and normalized Shannon entropy served as the measure of diversity. Group differences in Shannon entropy were tested with unpaired two-tailed t-tests. TCRdb reprocessed the public reads (quality trimming at Q25 with fastp, clone calling with MiXCR) and kept in-frame beta chains. One record per CDR3 amino acid sequence lists the most common genes and DNA. What appears here as the V and J calls and clone size reflects TCRdb's work, not the paper's. In this sample the table shows 280,000 or so distinct CDR3 sequences, around 47% of which occur a single time. The ten largest make up about 13% of the sample.

The CDR3 contains 14 residues, cysteine and phenylalanine counted. Here the CDR3 DNA is all that survives: 42 bases in frame from base 1. V and J lose 4 bases and 1 base, and a span of 10 bases separates them. CDR1 and CDR2 were assigned from the germline V gene as SGHRS and YFSETQ. All diabetic patients met standard classification criteria for type 1 or type 2 diabetes, with glucose and C-peptide assessed by WHO-recommended methods. Exclusion applied to any donor with other autoimmune diseases or infections within the previous four weeks. Approximately 9.7 milliliters of peripheral blood were drawn from each participant. PBMCs were isolated with LymphoPrep density separation. Beyond this particular receptor, the publication reports: The study groups were not matched for age and gender, which could bias interpretation. High diversity was shown by type 2 diabetes repertoires, and the diversity was significantly greater than that of type 1 diabetes repertoires in both CD4+ and CD8+ T cells. Type 2 diabetes and control samples had highly correlated V and J gene usage patterns, with the correlation between samples averaging around 0.97. Few highly-expanded CD4+ clones, median one, were found in type 2 diabetes patients, accounting for a median around 4.1% of reads. Since just a limited number of T2D and control samples were sequenced, some T1D-only HECs might also appear in more T2D or control samples.

Source material: peripheral blood mononuclear cells (PBMCs). This TCR was recovered from a young man with type 2 diabetes. Rearrangement joined TRBV5-1 to TRBJ2-3; possibly the D gene is TRBD1, per 7 matching bases. The base sequence is TGCGCCAGCAGCGGCGGGACAGGCACAGATACGCAGTATTTT. This is translated as CASSGGTGTDTQYF.